The present T cell receptor beta chain was sequenced within a study of blood T cell repertoires in COVID-19. Across the whole study: COVID-19 samples from acute and convalescent phases originated in the United States, Italy and Spain. T cells, B-cell-depleted T cells, or PBMCs provided the cDNA or gDNA that served as material.

Each exposed participant met a COVID-19 case in the 2 weeks preceding study entry. TCRdb's table, derived via immunoSEQ multiplex PCR, lists solely in-frame clones and lacks some. The profile covers about 140,000 clones, with roughly 80% appearing a single time and approximately 1.8% taken by the ten largest. Trimming stripped 10 bases from V and 5 bases from J, with 11 bases between. The CDR3 contains 11 residues. The germline CDR1 and CDR2 sequences are LNHDA and SQIVND (reference sequence). Source material: PBMCs or T cells enriched from blood (not recorded which). This chain connects TRBV19 to TRBJ1-1, with a weak D call TRBD1 (5 bases). The sequence derives from a woman aged 18-29 years who had been exposed to COVID-19. The chain's CDR3 is CATAQATEAFF. CDR3 nucleotide sequence: TGTGCCACCGCACAGGCAACTGAAGCTTTCTTT.